Listed below are T cell receptor beta chains from one sample, sequenced in a study of OX40 agonist ivuxolimab in advanced cancers. Some clones are missing from TCRdb's copy, which holds only in-frame ones; the method was immunoSEQ multiplex PCR. The sample includes about 22,000 clones, 75% to 90% seen only once; the top ten take roughly 34%. The sequences come from CD4+ or CD8+ T cells sorted from blood, collected in a trial of the OX40 agonist ivuxolimab. The source is an adult with an advanced solid tumor such as melanoma, head and neck, liver or kidney cancer. CDR3s include the opening cysteine and the closing phenylalanine or tryptophan. The order of the fields is CDR3 length, D gene, J gene, V gene, clone size, CDR3 DNA, CDR3 protein. A D gene is named only where the DNA matches it firmly. A row's size may be missing; if present it is once, few, many or a size class.

14 | TRBD1 | TRBJ1-2 | TRBV30 | . | TGTGCCTGGAGTTCGGGACAGGGACCCGGAGGCTACACCTTC | CAWSSGQGPGGYTF
14 | . | TRBJ1-4 | TRBV29-1 | . | TGCAGCGTTGTCGTCGGAGGGGCTAATGAAAAACTGTTTTTT | CSVVVGGANEKLFF
14 | . | TRBJ2-3 | TRBV6-5 | . | TGTGCCAGCAGTTACGAACATAGCACAGATACGCAGTATTTT | CASSYEHSTDTQYF
17 | TRBD1 | TRBJ2-2 | TRBV25-1 | . | TGTGCCAGCAGAGTCTCCGGGACAGGGAGTGTCACCGGGGAGCTGTTTTTT | CASRVSGTGSVTGELFF
15 | . | TRBJ1-4 | TRBV11-3 | . | TGTGCCAGCAGCTTATTAAAACAGGGCGGTGAAAAACTGTTTTTT | CASSLLKQGGEKLFF
15 | . | TRBJ1-1 | TRBV7-9 | . | TGTGCCAGCAGCTTAGCGAAGACGGGGAACACTGAAGCTTTCTTT | CASSLAKTGNTEAFF
13 | . | TRBJ1-4 | TRBV19 | few | TGTGCCAGTATGAGGAGCAAGAGTGAAAAACTGTTTTTT | CASMRSKSEKLFF
12 | . | TRBJ2-1 | TRBV7-9 | . | TGTGCCAGCAGCTTGGAGAGAAATGAGCAGTTCTTC | CASSLERNEQFF
16 | . | TRBJ2-3 | TRBV7-9 | . | TGTGCCAGCAGCCAATCGACTTCTTCTAGCACAGATACGCAGTATTTT | CASSQSTSSSTDTQYF
14 | TRBD2 | TRBJ2-7 | TRBV6-6 | . | TGTGCCAGCGGACTAGCGGGAGGTAGTTACGAGCAGTACTTC | CASGLAGGSYEQYF
12 | TRBD1 | TRBJ1-2 | TRBV27 | . | TGTGCCAGCAGTTTTATTGGGACAGGGTCCTTCTTC | CASSFIGTGSFF
16 | . | TRBJ1-5 | TRBV28 | once | TGTGCCAGCAGTTTAAGCGAAGGACTGGTCGATCAGCCCCAGCATTTT | CASSLSEGLVDQPQHF
13 | . | TRBJ2-7 | TRBV5-1 | . | TGCGCCAGCAGCTTGTTCAGCTCCTACGAGCAGTACTTC | CASSLFSSYEQYF
13 | . | TRBJ2-1 | TRBV6-5 | . | TGTGCCAGCAGTTACTCGAAGGGTTTTGAGCAGTTCTTC | CASSYSKGFEQFF
14 | . | TRBJ2-7 | TRBV5-5 | . | TGTGCCAGCAGCTTTAGGACTCCACCCTCCGAGCAGTACTTC | CASSFRTPPSEQYF
15 | . | TRBJ2-7 | TRBV28 | . | TGTGCCAGCAGTTTGAGTCGGGTTCCCTCCTACGAGCAGTACTTC | CASSLSRVPSYEQYF
12 | . | TRBJ2-7 | TRBV28 | . | TGTGCCAGCAGCCCGGACAGTTACGAGCAGTACTTC | CASSPDSYEQYF
12 | . | TRBJ2-1 | TRBV29-1 | . | TGCAGCGTTGAAGATCTGCACCGAGGTGAATTCTTC | CSVEDLHRGEFF
14 | TRBD2 | TRBJ2-1 | TRBV7-9 | once | TGTGCCATCCGCTCGGCTAGCGGGATTCGTGAGCAGTTCTTC | CAIRSASGIREQFF
13 | . | TRBJ1-3 | TRBV7-9 | . | TGTGCCAGCACCCATTACTCTGGAAACACCATATATTTT | CASTHYSGNTIYF
17 | TRBD1 | TRBJ2-3 | TRBV2 | . | TGTGCCAGCAGTCCCGGGACAGGGGGGGCTAGCACAGATACGCAGTATTTT | CASSPGTGGASTDTQYF
15 | . | TRBJ1-1 | TRBV19 | . | TGTGCCAGTAGTATTGGAGGGGCGGCGGGCACTGAAGCTTTCTTT | CASSIGGAAGTEAFF
17 | TRBD2 | TRBJ2-1 | TRBV15 | . | TGTGCCACCAGCAGAGATCTGGGCGGGAGCGGTTACAATGAGCAGTTCTTC | CATSRDLGGSGYNEQFF
17 | TRBD1 | TRBJ2-1 | TRBV5-6 | . | TGTGCCAGCAGCTTGGGCCCCCCGGGACAGGGAGGGCATGAGCAGTTCTTC | CASSLGPPGQGGHEQFF
16 | . | TRBJ1-3 | TRBV10-3 | . | TGTGCCATCAGTGAGGGACCCTTTGGGTCTGGAAACACCATATATTTT | CAISEGPFGSGNTIYF
14 | . | TRBJ1-2 | TRBV28 | . | TGTGCCAGCACCCCCCCGGGGGATACCTATGGCTACACCTTC | CASTPPGDTYGYTF
19 | . | TRBJ1-2 | TRBV10-1 | . | TGCGCCAGCAGTGAGGTTCAAGGCAACAGGAGGGATAGGATGTCCTGCTACACCTTC | CASSEVQGNRRDRMSCYTF
13 | . | TRBJ2-7 | TRBV5-1 | . | TGCGCCAGCAGCTGGACGGTGGACTACGAGCAGTACTTC | CASSWTVDYEQYF
17 | TRBD2 | TRBJ2-7 | TRBV27 | . | TGTGCCAGCAGCCGCGGGGGAGCGGGAGCCTCATCCTACGAGCAGTACTTC | CASSRGGAGASSYEQYF
12 | . | TRBJ2-7 | TRBV7-3 | . | TGTGCCAGCAGCTTATTAGGTGACGAGCAGTACTTC | CASSLLGDEQYF
14 | . | TRBJ2-7 | TRBV4-1 | . | TGCGCCAGCAGCCAAGTAGGGTCCTCCTACGAGCAGTACTTC | CASSQVGSSYEQYF
12 | . | TRBJ1-1 | TRBV10-3 | . | TGTGCCATCAGTGACGAGTACACTGAAGCTTTCTTT | CAISDEYTEAFF
14 | . | TRBJ1-1 | TRBV13 | . | TGTGCCAGCAGCTTAGGCTCTCGGTTCAGTGAAGCTTTCTTT | CASSLGSRFSEAFF
15 | TRBD2 | TRBJ2-7 | TRBV7-9 | once | TGTGCCAGCAGCCCTTTTAGCGGGGACTCTACGCAGCAGTACTTC | CASSPFSGDSTQQYF
15 | . | TRBJ1-2 | TRBV28 | . | TGTGCCAGCAGTCCCACCGGGACGGATCTCCGGGGCTACACCTTC | CASSPTGTDLRGYTF
16 | TRBD1 | TRBJ2-1 | TRBV7-8 | . | TGTGCCAGCAGCTCAGGAAGACAGGGCCCTACGAATGAGCAGTTCTTC | CASSSGRQGPTNEQFF
15 | TRBD2 | TRBJ2-3 | TRBV28 | . | TGTGCCAGCAGTTTATGGCTAGCGGGCACAGATACGCAGTATTTT | CASSLWLAGTDTQYF
16 | . | TRBJ2-5 | TRBV15 | . | TGTGCCACCAGCAGAGTGAAGCTAGCCGCCGGTGGGACCCAGTACTTC | CATSRVKLAAGGTQYF
16 | TRBD1 | TRBJ2-7 | TRBV7-9 | . | TGTGCCAGCAGCCCGAGCCGCGGGACAGGGGGCTACGAGCAGTACTTC | CASSPSRGTGGYEQYF
15 | . | TRBJ2-5 | TRBV7-9 | few | TGTGCCAGCAGCTTAGGGGGTATAGGGGAAGAGACCCAGTACTTC | CASSLGGIGEETQYF
16 | TRBD2 | TRBJ2-1 | TRBV6-1 | . | TGTGCCAGCAGTGATGGGGCGGGAGGGCGTAACAATGAGCAGTTCTTC | CASSDGAGGRNNEQFF
15 | TRBD1 | TRBJ2-3 | TRBV5-8 | . | TGTGCCAGCAGCTTATGGACAGGGGGCACAGATACGCAGTATTTT | CASSLWTGGTDTQYF
16 | TRBD2 | TRBJ2-7 | TRBV11-2 | . | TGTGCCAGCAGCCGTCGGACTAGCGGGAGGGCCTACGAGCAGTACTTC | CASSRRTSGRAYEQYF
12 | . | TRBJ2-1 | TRBV5-4 | . | TGTGCCAGCAGCGGGACGGATCGTGAGCAGTTCTTC | CASSGTDREQFF
14 | . | TRBJ2-4 | TRBV5-1 | . | TGCGCCAGCAGCGCAGGGACGGAAAAAAACATTCAGTACTTC | CASSAGTEKNIQYF
12 | . | TRBJ1-1 | TRBV5-6 | . | TGTGCCAGCAGCTTTCGATCCTCTTCGGCTTTCTTT | CASSFRSSSAFF
14 | . | TRBJ2-7 | TRBV7-9 | . | TGTGCCAGCAGCTCCATGACAGTCTCCTACGAGCAGTACTTC | CASSSMTVSYEQYF
11 | . | TRBJ1-1 | TRBV4-1 | . | TGCGCCAGCAGCAGGGGGTCTGAAGCTTTCTTT | CASSRGSEAFF
14 | . | TRBJ2-3 | TRBV5-1 | . | TGCGCCAGCAATACCCAGGGGTCCCCAGATACGCAGTATTTT | CASNTQGSPDTQYF
16 | . | TRBJ2-4 | TRBV4-1 | . | TGCGCCAGCAGCCAGGCGGGCCACGGGGCCAAAAACATTCAGTACTTC | CASSQAGHGAKNIQYF
17 | . | TRBJ2-1 | TRBV27 | . | TGTGCCAGCAGTTTAGTGTCTAGCCCCTGGCCCTACAATGAGCAGTTCTTC | CASSLVSSPWPYNEQFF
14 | TRBD2 | TRBJ2-7 | TRBV27 | . | TGTGCCAGCAGCCCCGGGACTAGCGGGTACGAGCAGTACTTC | CASSPGTSGYEQYF
16 | . | TRBJ1-4 | TRBV2 | . | TGTGCCAGCAGTGCTAGTAACCGGGACTTTAATGAAAAACTGTTTTTT | CASSASNRDFNEKLFF
16 | . | TRBJ2-1 | TRBV7-9 | . | TGTGCCAGCAGCTTAGGGTTGGGCGCATTGCGTCATGAGCAGTTCTTC | CASSLGLGALRHEQFF